A single sample is the source of the 17 T cell receptor beta chains below, sequenced in a study of response to subunit inactivated influenza vaccine. TCRdb used MiXCR to reprocess the RT-PCR reads, holding one entry per CDR3 protein. The table lists 550,000 to 600,000 distinct CDR3 sequences, approximately 12% of them singletons. This specimen was PBMCs from blood, taken on the day of vaccination. These receptors all stem from a man between 50 and 59 years old who received an inactivated influenza vaccine.

The chain carries TRBV6-5 and TRBJ2-1; TRBD2 matches at 8 bases. V gave up 2 bases and J gave up 8 bases; unmatched junction bases: 8. The germline gives CDR1 MNHEY, CDR2 SVGAGI. CDR3 length: 15 amino acids. The CDR3 nucleotides are TGTGCCAGCAGTTACCAGGCGGGAGGTGGCTATGAGCAGTTCTTC. It translates to CASSYQAGGGYEQFF.

In its sample, this clonotype was seen many times. The rearrangement uses TRBV7-9 and TRBJ2-2; TRBD1 or TRBD2 may be the D gene (5 bases each). Germline assignment: CDR1 SEHNR and CDR2 FQNEAQ (reference sequence). V was trimmed by 4 bases and J by 2 bases, leaving 11 bases between them. This CDR3 has 15 amino acids. The CDR3 bases are TGTGCCAGCAGCTCGGGACCGATTAACACCGGGGAGCTGTTTTTT. This codes for CASSSGPINTGELFF.

This rearrangement joins TRBV12-3 or TRBV12-4 to TRBJ2-7; 8 bases fit TRBD1. The CDR3 contains 15 residues. V shed 6 bases, J shed 2 bases, and the junction held 9 bases outside the gene matches. CDR3 bases: TGTGCCAGCAGACACGGACAGGGAAGAACCTACGAGCAGTACTTC. Protein product: CASRHGQGRTYEQYF.

The V call is TRBV7-2, the J call TRBJ1-1; D unclear. Between the trimmed V and J ends, which lost 5 bases and 3 bases, there was a span of 13 bases. The CDR3 is 14 residues long. Per the germline V gene, CDR1 is SGHTA and CDR2 is FQGNSA. The CDR3 is CASSPAVLYTEAFF. Written as DNA, the CDR3 is TGTGCCAGCAGCCCTGCGGTACTGTACACTGAAGCTTTCTTT.

This clonotype was observed at least ten times. The chain couples TRBV12-3 or TRBV12-4 to TRBJ1-6; D not certain. V was shortened by 4 bases and J by 3 bases, with 7 bases between the two germline ends. The CDR3 is 14 residues long. CDR3 DNA: TGTGCCAGCAGTTCTGCGGGCTATAATTCACCCCTCCACTTT. It codes for CASSSAGYNSPLHF.

This clonotype came up a few times. The chain uses TRBV7-9 and TRBJ2-3; D is perhaps TRBD2 (6 bases). CDR3 size: 16 residues. Germline V gives CDR1 SEHNR, CDR2 FQNEAQ (reference sequence). Deletions cut 4 bases from V and 4 bases from J, with 18 bases between. Here the CDR3 reads CASSSTRLSGSDTQYF. The CDR3 DNA reads as TGTGCCAGCAGCTCGACCCGACTAAGCGGGTCAGATACGCAGTATTTT.

This clonotype was observed a few times. The genes are TRBV15 and TRBJ1-6; 8 nucleotides agree with TRBD1. Trimming at V came to 2 bases and at J to 7 bases, leaving 4 bases not matched to a gene. The CDR3 is made up of 15 amino acids. From germline, CDR1 is LNHNV and CDR2 YYDKDF (reference sequence). The DNA of the CDR3 is TGTGCCACCAGCAGATGGGACAGGCAAAATTCACCCCTCCACTTT. Residues: CATSRWDRQNSPLHF.

The chain links TRBV6-1 to TRBJ2-7; 8 bases line up with TRBD1. CDR3 length: 12 amino acids. V was pared by 7 bases and J by 4 bases, with 3 bases of the junction left unmatched. The germline gives CDR1 MNHNS, CDR2 SASEGT. CDR3 in DNA: TGTGCCAGCACAGGGGGCACGTACGAGCAGTACTTC. This codes for CASTGGTYEQYF.

This clonotype was picked up a small number of times. The V call is TRBV29-1, the J call TRBJ2-4, with D possibly TRBD1 on 6 matching bases. Trimming removed 6 bases at V and 9 bases at J, with 12 bases between. Germline CDR1 and CDR2: SQVTM and ANQGSEA. The CDR3 is 11 amino acids. CDR3 nucleotides: TGCAGCGTGGCAGGGGAGCGCATTCAGTACTTC. It specifies CSVAGERIQYF.

The chain links TRBV13 to TRBJ2-3; D perhaps matches TRBD2 (6 bases). V was shortened by 5 bases and J by 2 bases, with 11 bases between the two germline ends. The CDR3 length is 14 residues. Germline CDR1 reads PRHDT; CDR2 reads FYEKMQ (reference sequence). The CDR3 DNA is TGTGCCAGCAGCCGGAGGGATTACACAGATACGCAGTATTTT. This gives the protein CASSRRDYTDTQYF.

This clonotype has ten or more counts. The chain couples TRBV5-1 to TRBJ2-7; tentatively, D is TRBD1 (5 bases). The CDR3 length is 14 residues. Trimming took off 5 bases at V and 2 bases at J, with 14 bases between the two ends. Germline V gives CDR1 SGHRS, CDR2 YFSETQ. CDR3 DNA sequence: TGCGCCAGCAGTTTAGTAAGGGGAACCTACGAGCAGTACTTC. Protein: CASSLVRGTYEQYF.

This clonotype occurred many times. V is TRBV5-1 and J is TRBJ1-2; D gene unclear. Between the trimmed V and J ends, which lost 5 bases and 4 bases, there was a span of 9 bases. Looked up from germline, CDR1 is SGHRS and CDR2 is YFSETQ. The CDR3 sequence is 12 residues long. The CDR3, as DNA: TGCGCCAGCAGTCCCACGACCTATGGCTACACCTTC. The encoded protein is CASSPTTYGYTF.

This chain connects TRBV6-1 to TRBJ2-2; unclear D gene. V lost 6 bases to trimming and J lost 4 bases, with 12 bases between them. CDR1 and CDR2 (germline): MNHNS, SASEGT. The CDR3 extends over 14 amino acids. The chain's CDR3 is CASSPLSSTGELFF. CDR3 DNA: TGTGCCAGCAGCCCCCTGTCGAGCACCGGGGAGCTGTTTTTT.

Many counts were recorded for this clonotype. This sequence joins TRBV5-1 and TRBJ1-2; D is possibly TRBD1 (5 bases). CDR1 is SGHRS and CDR2 is YFSETQ in the germline V gene. The V and J ends lost 2 bases and 4 bases respectively, with 9 bases between them. The CDR3 is made up of 13 amino acids. Here the CDR3 reads CASSFGDGYGYTF. The CDR3 coding sequence is TGCGCCAGCAGCTTCGGGGACGGCTATGGCTACACCTTC. Using reference TRBV5-1 and TRBJ1-2 for the parts outside the CDR3, the full variable domain is KAGVTQTPRYLIKTRGQQVTLSCSPISGHRSVSWYQQTPGQGLQFLFEYFSETQRNKGNFPGRFSGRQFSNSRSEMNVSTLELGDSALYLCASSFGDGYGYTFGSGTRLTVV.

This clonotype has a count of ten or more. The chain joins TRBV24-1 to TRBJ2-1; D not certain. V was pared by 7 bases and J by 0 bases, with 18 bases between. This CDR3 has 17 amino acids. Germline V gene data show CDR1 as KGHDR and CDR2 as SFDVKD. CDR3 residues: CATSDNWGMSSYNEQFF. The CDR3 bases are TGTGCCACCAGCGACAACTGGGGAATGAGCTCCTACAATGAGCAGTTCTTC.

The chain is built from TRBV30 and TRBJ1-5; 7 bases are shared with TRBD1. CDR1 and CDR2 from the germline V gene are GTSNPN and SVGIG (reference sequence). V shed 4 bases, J shed 2 bases, and the junction held 2 bases outside the gene matches. The CDR3 runs 13 residues. This chain's CDR3 is CAWNTGGNQPQHF. CDR3 bases: TGTGCCTGGAACACAGGGGGCAATCAGCCCCAGCATTTT.

This clonotype was counted only a few times. The rearrangement uses TRBV7-2 and TRBJ2-2, with D maybe TRBD2 (5 bases). This CDR3 comprises 15 residues. The V gene lost 5 bases and the J gene lost 4 bases, with 14 bases spanning the gap. From germline, CDR1 is SGHTA and CDR2 FQGNSA. This CDR3 reads CASSPGRAGTGELFF. The CDR3, as DNA: TGTGCCAGCAGCCCTGGTAGGGCGGGCACCGGGGAGCTGTTTTTT.